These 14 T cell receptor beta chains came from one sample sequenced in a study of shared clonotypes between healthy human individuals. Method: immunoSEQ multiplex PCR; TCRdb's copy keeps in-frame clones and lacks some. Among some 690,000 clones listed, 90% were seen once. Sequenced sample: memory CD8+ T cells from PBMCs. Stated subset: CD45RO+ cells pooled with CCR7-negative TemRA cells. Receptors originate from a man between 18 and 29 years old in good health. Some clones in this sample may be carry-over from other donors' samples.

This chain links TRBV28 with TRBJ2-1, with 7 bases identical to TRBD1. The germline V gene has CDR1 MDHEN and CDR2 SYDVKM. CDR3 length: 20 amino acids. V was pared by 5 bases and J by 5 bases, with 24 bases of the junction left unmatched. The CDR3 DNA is TGTGCCAGCAGTCCGGTCGGGGCAAGGGGGCCACGAGGGGGTCACAATGAGCAGTTCTTC. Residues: CASSPVGARGPRGGHNEQFF.

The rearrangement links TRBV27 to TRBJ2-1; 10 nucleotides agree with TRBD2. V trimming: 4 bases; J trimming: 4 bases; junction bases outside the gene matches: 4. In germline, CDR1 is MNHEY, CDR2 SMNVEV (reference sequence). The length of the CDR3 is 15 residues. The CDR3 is CASSSPSGGYNEQFF. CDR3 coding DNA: TGTGCCAGCAGTTCACCTAGCGGGGGTTACAATGAGCAGTTCTTC.

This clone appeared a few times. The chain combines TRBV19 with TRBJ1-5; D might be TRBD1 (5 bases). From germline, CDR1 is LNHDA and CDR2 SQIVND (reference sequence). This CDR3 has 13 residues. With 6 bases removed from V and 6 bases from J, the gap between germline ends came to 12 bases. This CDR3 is CASRAGIGQPQHF. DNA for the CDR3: TGTGCCAGTAGAGCAGGGATCGGTCAGCCCCAGCATTTT.

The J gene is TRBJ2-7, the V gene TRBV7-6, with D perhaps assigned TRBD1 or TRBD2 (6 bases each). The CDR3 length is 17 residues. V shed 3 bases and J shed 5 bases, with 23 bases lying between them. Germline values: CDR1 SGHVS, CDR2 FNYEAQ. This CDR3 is CASSLMISGAGTDEQYF. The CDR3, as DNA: TGTGCCAGCAGCTTGATGATCTCGGGGGCCGGAACGGACGAGCAGTACTTC.

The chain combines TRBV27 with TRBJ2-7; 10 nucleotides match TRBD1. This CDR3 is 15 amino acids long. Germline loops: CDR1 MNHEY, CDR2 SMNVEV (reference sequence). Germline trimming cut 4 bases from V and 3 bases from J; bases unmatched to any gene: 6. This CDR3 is CASSSSGQGIYEQYF. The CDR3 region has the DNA TGTGCCAGCAGTTCCTCGGGACAGGGGATCTACGAGCAGTACTTC.

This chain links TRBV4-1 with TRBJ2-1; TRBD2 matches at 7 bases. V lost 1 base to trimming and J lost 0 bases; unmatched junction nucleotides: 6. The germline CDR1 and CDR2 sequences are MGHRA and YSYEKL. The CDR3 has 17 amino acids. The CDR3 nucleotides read TGCGCCAGCAGCCAAGTTCTGCGGGAGTACTCCTACAATGAGCAGTTCTTC. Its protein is CASSQVLREYSYNEQFF.

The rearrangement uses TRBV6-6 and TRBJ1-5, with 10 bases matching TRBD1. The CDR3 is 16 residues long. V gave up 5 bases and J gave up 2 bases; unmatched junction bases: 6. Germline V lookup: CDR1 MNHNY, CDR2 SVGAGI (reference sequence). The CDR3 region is CASSQSGTGGNQPQHF. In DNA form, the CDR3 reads TGTGCCAGCAGTCAATCCGGGACAGGGGGCAATCAGCCCCAGCATTTT.

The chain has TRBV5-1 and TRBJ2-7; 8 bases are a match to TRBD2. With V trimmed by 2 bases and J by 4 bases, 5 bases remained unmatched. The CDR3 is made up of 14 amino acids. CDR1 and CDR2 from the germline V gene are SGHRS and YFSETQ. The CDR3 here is CASSFSGMGYEQYF. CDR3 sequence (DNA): TGCGCCAGCAGCTTTAGCGGGATGGGGTACGAGCAGTACTTC.

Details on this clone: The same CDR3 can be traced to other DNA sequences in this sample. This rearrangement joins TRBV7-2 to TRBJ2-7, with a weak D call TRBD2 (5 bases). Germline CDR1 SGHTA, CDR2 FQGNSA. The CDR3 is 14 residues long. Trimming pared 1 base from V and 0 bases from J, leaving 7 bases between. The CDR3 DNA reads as TGTGCCAGCAGCTTAGTGGCGGGCTCCTACGAGCAGTACTTC. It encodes CASSLVAGSYEQYF. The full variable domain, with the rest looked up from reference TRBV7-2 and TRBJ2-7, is GAGVSQSPSNKVTEKGKDVELRCDPISGHTALYWYRQSLGQGLEFLIYFQGNSAPDKSGLPSDRFSAERTGGSVSTLTIQRTQQEDSAVYLCASSLVAGSYEQYFGPGTRLTVT.

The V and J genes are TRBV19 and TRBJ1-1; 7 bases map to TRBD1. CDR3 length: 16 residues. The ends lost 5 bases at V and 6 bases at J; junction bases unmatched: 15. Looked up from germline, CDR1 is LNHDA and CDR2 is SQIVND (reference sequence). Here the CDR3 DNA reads TGTGCCAGTAGTTACGGCCGTAGACAGGGTGTCTCTGAAGCTTTCTTT. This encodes CASSYGRRQGVSEAFF. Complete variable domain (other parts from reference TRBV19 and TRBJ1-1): DGGITQSPKYLFRKEGQNVTLSCEQNLNHDAMYWYRQDPGQGLRLIYYSQIVNDFQKGDIAEGYSVSREKKESFPLTVTSAQKNPTAFYLCASSYGRRQGVSEAFFGQGTRLTVV.

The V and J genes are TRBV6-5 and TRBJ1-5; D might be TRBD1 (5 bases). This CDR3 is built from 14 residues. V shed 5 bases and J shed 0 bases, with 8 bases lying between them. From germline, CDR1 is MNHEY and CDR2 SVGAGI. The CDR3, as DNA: TGTGCCAGCAGTCAGGGCTATAGCAATCAGCCCCAGCATTTT. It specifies CASSQGYSNQPQHF.

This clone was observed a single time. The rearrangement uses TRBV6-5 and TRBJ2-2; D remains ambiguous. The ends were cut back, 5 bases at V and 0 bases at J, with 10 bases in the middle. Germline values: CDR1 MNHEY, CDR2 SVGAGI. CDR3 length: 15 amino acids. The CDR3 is CASSLSPSNTGELFF. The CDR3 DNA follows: TGTGCCAGCAGTCTAAGCCCGTCGAACACCGGGGAGCTGTTTTTT.

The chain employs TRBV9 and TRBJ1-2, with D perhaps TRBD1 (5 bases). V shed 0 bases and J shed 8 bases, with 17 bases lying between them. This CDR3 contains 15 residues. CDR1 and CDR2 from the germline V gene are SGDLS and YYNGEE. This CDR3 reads CASSVALDSGLGYTF. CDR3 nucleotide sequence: TGTGCCAGCAGCGTAGCCCTAGACAGCGGGTTGGGCTACACCTTC.

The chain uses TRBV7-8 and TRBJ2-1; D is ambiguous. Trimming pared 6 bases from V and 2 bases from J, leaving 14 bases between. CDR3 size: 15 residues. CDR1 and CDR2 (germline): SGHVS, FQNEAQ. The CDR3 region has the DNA TGTGCCAGCAGAGCCCGCCGGGCTGCCTACAATGAGCAGTTCTTC. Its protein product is CASRARRAAYNEQFF.